The 17 T cell receptor beta chains in this list originate from one sample, sequenced in a study of T cells after yellow fever vaccination. TCRdb used MiXCR to reprocess the 5' RACE reads, holding one entry per CDR3 protein. The data contain approximately 330,000 distinct CDR3 sequences, approximately 12% of them singletons. The sequences come from CD4+ T cells sorted from PBMCs, collected 15 days after the yellow fever booster vaccination. These receptors were collected from a man younger than 35 who received the YFV17D yellow fever vaccine.

The rearrangement joins TRBV20-1 to TRBJ1-5; weak D call: TRBD1 (5 bases). V lost 5 bases and J 2 bases, leaving 13 bases between the germline ends. Germline lookup yields CDR1 DFQATT and CDR2 SNEGSKA (reference sequence). The CDR3 totals 14 residues. CDR3 nucleotide sequence: TGCAGTGCTCTCAAAGGGGCCCGCAATCAGCCCCAGCATTTT. This codes for CSALKGARNQPQHF.

The rearrangement links TRBV20-1 to TRBJ1-4; D ambiguous. The germline V gene has CDR1 DFQATT and CDR2 SNEGSKA (reference sequence). Trimming removed 0 bases at V and 0 bases at J, with 11 bases between. CDR3 length equals 16 residues. Here the CDR3 reads CSAREGPVATNEKLFF. The DNA of the CDR3 is TGCAGTGCTAGAGAAGGGCCTGTTGCAACTAATGAAAAACTGTTTTTT.

This clonotype appeared many times. The chain links TRBV20-1 to TRBJ2-5, with D possibly TRBD2 on 6 matching bases. The length of the CDR3 is 14 residues. V lost 6 bases to trimming and J lost 5 bases, with 19 bases between them. Germline lookup yields CDR1 DFQATT and CDR2 SNEGSKA (reference sequence). This CDR3 is CSATRLEGTETQYF. The CDR3 DNA sequence: TGCAGTGCCACACGACTAGAGGGGACGGAGACCCAGTACTTC.

This clonotype has a count of ten or more. The J gene is TRBJ2-1, the V gene TRBV18; D ambiguous. The CDR3 is 12 residues long. Germline CDR1 is KGHSH and CDR2 is LQKENI. Trimming pared 2 bases from V and 4 bases from J, leaving 3 bases between. The CDR3 DNA sequence: TGTGCCAGCTCACCAGATTACAATGAGCAGTTCTTC. Amino acids: CASSPDYNEQFF.

The CDR3 DNA reads as TGTGCCAGTAGTGGGTGGGAGCCCTACAATGAGCAGTTCTTC. Its translation: CASSGWEPYNEQFF. The chain carries TRBV19 and TRBJ2-1; D may be TRBD2 (5 bases). The CDR3 has 14 amino acids. The germline V gene encodes CDR1 LNHDA and CDR2 SQIVND (reference sequence). The V end was cut by 5 bases, the J end by 2 bases, with 10 bases between.

The chain couples TRBV25-1 to TRBJ2-1; no definite D call. Germline CDR1 is MGHDK and CDR2 is SYGVNS. The germline V and J ends were trimmed by 2 bases and 12 bases, with 14 bases remaining between them. This CDR3 region has 13 residues. DNA of the CDR3: TGTGCCAGCAGTGAAGGATGGGGTTTGAGGCAGTTCTTC. Amino acids: CASSEGWGLRQFF.

The J gene is TRBJ1-2, the V gene TRBV4-1; D ambiguous. V lost 1 base, J lost 0 bases, and 9 bases lay in between. Germline loops: CDR1 MGHRA, CDR2 YSYEKL. The CDR3 spans 15 residues. CDR3 protein: CASSQAGSPNYGYTF. The CDR3 DNA reads as TGCGCCAGCAGCCAAGCGGGGTCCCCTAACTATGGCTACACCTTC.

The chain links TRBV19 to TRBJ1-1; D is unresolved. The CDR3 extends over 14 amino acids. Between the trimmed V and J ends, which lost 1 base and 3 bases, there was a span of 9 bases. Germline V gene lookup returns CDR1 LNHDA and CDR2 SQIVND (reference sequence). The CDR3 nucleotides read TGTGCCAGTAGTATAGGACGGAGGGACACTGAAGCTTTCTTT. Protein product: CASSIGRRDTEAFF.

In this sample, this clonotype turned up a few times. The V gene is TRBV4-2, the J gene TRBJ2-3; TRBD2 matches 11 bases. This CDR3 is built from 21 residues. Germline lookup yields CDR1 LGHNA and CDR2 YNFKEQ. V shed 2 bases, J shed 0 bases, and the junction held 16 bases outside the gene matches. CDR3 nucleotides: TGTGCCAGCAGCCAAAGAGCCACTAGCGGGGGCCCAACTTCTAGCACAGATACGCAGTATTTT. Residues: CASSQRATSGGPTSSTDTQYF.

This clonotype was seen only a few times. This chain uses TRBV7-2 with TRBJ1-2, with a weak D call TRBD1 (6 bases). The V gene's germline CDR1 is SGHTA and CDR2 FQGNSA. The ends were cut back, 1 base at V and 8 bases at J, with 11 bases in the middle. The CDR3 totals 13 residues. This CDR3 reads CASSLGAGEGYTF. The CDR3 nucleotides are TGTGCCAGCAGCTTAGGCGCAGGGGAGGGCTACACCTTC.

This clonotype was seen a handful of times. The genes are TRBV6-5 and TRBJ1-1; 7 bases line up with TRBD1. Looked up from germline, CDR1 is MNHEY and CDR2 is SVGAGI. This CDR3 region has 17 residues. V trimming: 0 bases; J trimming: 1 base; junction bases outside the gene matches: 8. The CDR3 DNA follows: TGTGCCAGCAGTTACTCGTACAGGGGAAGAGGGAACACTGAAGCTTTCTTT. Protein: CASSYSYRGRGNTEAFF.

This clonotype came up many times. The chain recombines TRBV4-1 with TRBJ2-4, with 11 bases identical to TRBD2. CDR3 length: 17 residues. V was clipped by 4 bases and J by 7 bases; unmatched bases: 12. Germline lookup yields CDR1 MGHRA and CDR2 YSYEKL. This chain's CDR3 is CASSPGLAVLKGNIQYF. The CDR3 DNA sequence: TGCGCCAGCAGCCCGGGACTAGCGGTCCTGAAGGGTAACATTCAGTACTTC.

This clonotype was recorded many times. The V call is TRBV2, the J call TRBJ2-3; 9 bases line up with TRBD2. V was pared by 3 bases and J by 2 bases, with 3 bases of the junction left unmatched. Germline lookup yields CDR1 SNHLY and CDR2 FYNNEI. The CDR3 length is 15 residues. The CDR3 nucleotides read TGTGCCAGCAGTGAGGCTAGCGGGGACACAGATACGCAGTATTTT. It yields the protein CASSEASGDTDTQYF. Together with reference TRBV2 and TRBJ2-3, the CDR3 gives the full variable domain: EPEVTQTPSHQVTQMGQEVILRCVPISNHLYFYWYRQILGQKVEFLVSFYNNEISEKSEIFDDQFSVERPDGSNFTLKIRSTKLEDSAMYFCASSEASGDTDTQYFGPGTRLTVL.

The J gene is TRBJ2-5, the V gene TRBV30; 7 bases line up with TRBD2. From germline, CDR1 is GTSNPN and CDR2 SVGIG (reference sequence). V lost 0 bases, J lost 2 bases, and 0 bases stayed unmatched. CDR3 length: 13 amino acids. The CDR3: CAWSVGGQETQYF. The CDR3 nucleotides read TGTGCCTGGAGTGTCGGGGGGCAAGAGACCCAGTACTTC.

This rearrangement joins TRBV7-6 to TRBJ2-1; the match to TRBD1 covers 9 bases. Germline values: CDR1 SGHVS, CDR2 FNYEAQ. This CDR3 spans 15 amino acids. V lost 5 bases, J lost 5 bases, and 7 bases stayed unmatched. This CDR3 reads CASSPEGQGHNEQFF. The DNA of the CDR3 is TGTGCCAGCAGCCCCGAGGGACAGGGCCACAATGAGCAGTTCTTC.

The table lists this clonotype with many counts. This chain uses TRBV5-5 with TRBJ2-1, with D uncertain. CDR1 and CDR2 (germline): SGHKS, YYEKEE (reference sequence). The CDR3 has 15 residues. Trimming removed 2 bases at V and 0 bases at J, with 9 bases between. CDR3 sequence (DNA): TGTGCCAGCAGCTTCGGACGGAACTCCTACAATGAGCAGTTCTTC. It is translated as CASSFGRNSYNEQFF. Drawing the rest from reference TRBV5-5 and TRBJ2-1, the complete variable domain is DAGVTQSPTHLIKTRGQQVTLRCSPISGHKSVSWYQQVLGQGPQFIFQYYEKEERGRGNFPDRFSARQFPNYSSELNVNALLLGDSALYLCASSFGRNSYNEQFFGPGTRLTVL.

As to this clonotype: This could be a read error, since a much larger clone is one nucleotide away. The V and J genes are TRBV15 and TRBJ2-7; D is uncertain. Deletions cut 1 base from V and 3 bases from J, with 4 bases between. The CDR3 extends over 12 amino acids. CDR1 is LNHNV, CDR2 YYDKDF, per germline (reference sequence). CDR3 nucleotides: TGTGCCACCAGCAGAGGGGTCTACGAGCAGTACTTC. Protein sequence: CATSRGVYEQYF. Supplemented by reference TRBV15 and TRBJ2-7, the full variable domain reads DAMVIQNPRYQVTQFGKPVTLSCSQTLNHNVMYWYQQKSSQAPKLLFHYYDKDFNNEADTPDNFQSRRPNTSFCFLDIRSPGLGDTAMYLCATSRGVYEQYFGPGTRLTVT.